The clone carrying this T cell receptor (beta chain) has a single count. The assay was immunoSEQ multiplex PCR, and TCRdb's table has in-frame clones only and misses some. The table has fewer than 350,000 clones, roughly 85% seen once. The sample comes from a study of blood T cell repertoires in COVID-19. In the study overall: PBMCs, B-cell-depleted T cells, or T cells were the source of the cDNA or gDNA that made up the material.

The CDR3 covers 14 residues. CDR1 is MDHEN, CDR2 SYDVKM, per germline. With V trimmed by 11 bases and J by 5 bases, 9 bases remained unmatched. Sequencing was performed on PBMCs or T cells enriched from blood (not recorded which). The chain carries TRBV28 and TRBJ2-3, with 11 bases that match TRBD2. The TCR originated in a middle-aged woman who had recovered from COVID-19. The CDR3 reads CAGMTSGTRDTQYF. The CDR3 DNA reads TGTGCCGGGATGACTAGCGGGACCAGAGATACGCAGTATTTT.